Here is one T cell receptor beta chain with its context. Its antigen is unknown. The use of a sample-barcoded 5' primer and a J-beta primer mix characterized a second PCR of roughly 6 to 11 cycles. Every cDNA was tagged by a template-switch adaptor with 12 random nucleotides. TCRdb called the 5' RACE reads again in MiXCR, with one record for every CDR3 protein. The profile shows about 930,000 distinct CDR3 sequences, 25% to 30% of them singletons. The data stem from a study of blood T cells in healthy people across ages. The sample providers were healthy Caucasian people from Russia, aged roughly 6 to 90. Germline lookup yields CDR1 MNHNS and CDR2 SASEGT. Deletions cut 7 bases from V and 15 bases from J, with 18 bases between. The CDR3 is made up of 12 amino acids. Study-level results: There was a strong correlation between TCR beta diversity and naive T cell percentage.

These data also formed part of another study, on T cells of mothers and their children.

V usage is TRBV6-1 and J usage is TRBJ1-4; D might be TRBD1 (6 bases). Material: blood. The origin of this receptor is a woman aged 40-49 years in good health. CDR3 nucleotides: TGTGCCAGCATCTCGGAAACAGGGAGTATGTTTTTT. Amino acids: CASISETGSMFF.